The clone carrying this T cell receptor beta chain appeared many times. The sample belongs to a study of beta chain features in type 1 diabetes. The sequenced template was cDNA made from the entire isolated RNA. Here immunoSEQ multiplex PCR was the method, and the copy in TCRdb shows in-frame clones only, minus some. Among around 300,000 clones listed, 14% were seen once. Germline-derived CDR1 and CDR2 are SGHVT and SQSDAQ. CDR3 size: 16 residues. Trimming cost V 3 bases and J 7 bases; bases outside gene matches: 11. This chain connects TRBV7-4 to TRBJ2-3, with 9 bases that match TRBD2. The specimen sequenced was central memory CD4+ T cells from blood. The sequence was obtained from a man younger than 45 in good health. The CDR3 nucleotides read TGTGCCAGCAGCTTGGTAGCGGGAGAGGTTTTCTATACGCAGTATTTT. This codes for CASSLVAGEVFYTQYF.